These 23 T cell receptor beta chains originate from one sample sequenced in a study of T cells after somatic rescue of genetic block. Clones were sequenced by immunoSEQ multiplex PCR, and TCRdb holds only the in-frame ones, with some missing. The sample contains 70,000 to 95,000 clones, 75% to 90% of which appear only once. Sequencing was carried out using peripheral blood mononuclear cells (PBMCs). These receptors were collected from a woman aged 18-35 years.

This sequence joins TRBV13 and TRBJ1-2, with D uncertain. V lost 3 bases and J 6 bases, leaving 20 bases between the germline ends. There are 16 residues in the CDR3. Looked up from germline, CDR1 is PRHDT and CDR2 is FYEKMQ (reference sequence). DNA of the CDR3: TGTGCCAGCAGCTTGCTCCTGGCGGGTGAGAACAATGGCTACACCTTC. It encodes CASSLLLAGENNGYTF.

The chain joins TRBV28 to TRBJ2-1, with 12 bases that match TRBD2. The CDR3 runs 15 residues. From germline, CDR1 is MDHEN and CDR2 SYDVKM. V shed 5 bases, J shed 4 bases, and the junction held 3 bases outside the gene matches. The CDR3 region is CASSLLAGGYNEQFF. DNA for the CDR3: TGTGCCAGCAGTCTCCTAGCGGGAGGGTACAATGAGCAGTTCTTC.

The V gene is TRBV19, the J gene TRBJ1-3, with a tentative D call TRBD1 (6 bases). V was trimmed by 1 base and J by 4 bases, leaving 11 bases between them. This CDR3 is 15 amino acids long. Germline loops: CDR1 LNHDA, CDR2 SQIVND (reference sequence). CDR3 sequence reads: CASSIVAGEGNTIYF. CDR3 bases: TGTGCCAGTAGTATAGTCGCAGGGGAAGGAAACACCATATATTTT.

This chain connects TRBV25-1 to TRBJ2-3; the D is unclear. The germline CDR1 and CDR2 sequences are MGHDK and SYGVNS. The V end lost 10 bases, the J end lost 2 bases, and 13 bases lay between the germline ends. CDR3 length: 13 amino acids. The CDR3 spells CATQALDTDTQYF. Here the CDR3 DNA reads TGTGCCACCCAGGCCCTCGACACAGATACGCAGTATTTT.

V and J are TRBV4-2 and TRBJ1-3; 7 nucleotides line up with TRBD1. CDR1 is LGHNA and CDR2 is YNFKEQ in the germline V gene. V was clipped by 0 bases and J by 0 bases; unmatched bases: 5. This CDR3 has 17 residues. CDR3 in amino acids: CASSQDLAGGSGNTIYF. The CDR3 DNA reads as TGTGCCAGCAGCCAAGACCTCGCAGGGGGCTCTGGAAACACCATATATTTT.

The rearrangement links TRBV28 to TRBJ1-2; possible D gene TRBD1, 6 bases. The CDR3 consists of 16 residues. Looked up from germline, CDR1 is MDHEN and CDR2 is SYDVKM. V lost 3 bases to trimming and J lost 4 bases, with 18 bases between them. This CDR3 is CASSLQPGTSGYGYTF. DNA for the CDR3: TGTGCCAGCAGTTTGCAACCCGGGACATCTGGCTATGGCTACACCTTC.

The chain uses TRBV11-2 and TRBJ2-7; D gene uncertain. Deletions cut 2 bases from V and 3 bases from J, with 17 bases between. CDR3 size: 16 residues. The germline V gene has CDR1 SGHAT and CDR2 FQNNGV. CDR3: CASSLWSRKVYYEQYF. The CDR3 DNA is TGTGCCAGCAGCTTATGGTCCAGGAAGGTCTACTACGAGCAGTACTTC.

The chain recombines TRBV2 with TRBJ2-5; TRBD1 aligns across 8 bases. The ends lost 4 bases at V and 4 bases at J; junction bases unmatched: 2. Germline V gene lookup returns CDR1 SNHLY and CDR2 FYNNEI. The CDR3 sequence is 13 residues long. The CDR3, as DNA: TGTGCCAGCAGTGGAGGACAGGGAGAGACCCAGTACTTC. This sequence encodes CASSGGQGETQYF.

The genes are TRBV7-3 and TRBJ2-1, with TRBD2 matching over 16 bases. V was clipped by 5 bases and J by 9 bases; unmatched bases: 4. CDR3 size: 15 residues. Germline V gene sequence: CDR1 SGHTA, CDR2 FQGTGA. This CDR3 is CASSPGTSGRVEQFF. In DNA, the CDR3 is TGTGCCAGCAGCCCAGGGACTAGCGGGAGGGTTGAGCAGTTCTTC.

The genes are TRBV29-1 and TRBJ1-3; D is undetermined. The germline gives CDR1 SQVTM, CDR2 ANQGSEA. The length of the CDR3 is 15 residues. V lost 6 bases, J lost 2 bases, and 17 bases lay in between. The CDR3 coding sequence is TGCAGCGTACCTGGTGTGGGGTTAACTGGAAACACCATATATTTT. It translates to CSVPGVGLTGNTIYF.

The rearrangement links TRBV6-1 to TRBJ1-5; D not resolved. The CDR3 is 13 residues long. V was shortened by 6 bases and J by 7 bases, with 13 bases between the two germline ends. The germline gives CDR1 MNHNS, CDR2 SASEGT. This CDR3 is CASRYSSGQPQHF. CDR3 sequence (DNA): TGTGCCAGCAGGTACAGTTCAGGACAGCCCCAGCATTTT.

The chain has TRBV7-9 and TRBJ2-2; 7 nucleotides align to TRBD1. The CDR3 extends over 13 amino acids. Germline V gene lookup returns CDR1 SEHNR and CDR2 FQNEAQ (reference sequence). V shed 7 bases, J shed 7 bases, and the junction held 6 bases outside the gene matches. CDR3 in amino acids: CASTRQGYGELFF. In nucleotides, the CDR3 is TGTGCCAGCACTAGACAGGGCTACGGGGAGCTGTTTTTT.

This clone appeared a single time. The chain carries TRBV6-1 and TRBJ1-2; 7 nucleotides agree with TRBD1. The CDR3 runs 15 residues. From germline, CDR1 is MNHNS and CDR2 SASEGT. With V trimmed by 2 bases and J by 4 bases, 7 bases remained unmatched. The CDR3 sequence is CASSEPQQGSYGYTF. CDR3 DNA sequence: TGTGCCAGCAGTGAACCGCAACAGGGGAGCTATGGCTACACCTTC.

The CDR3 sequence: CASSLGRGSRHTEAFF. Written as DNA, the CDR3 is TGCGCCAGCAGCTTGGGGCGGGGGAGTCGGCACACTGAAGCTTTCTTT. The chain joins TRBV5-1 to TRBJ1-1; D is perhaps TRBD1 (5 bases). Trimming removed 0 bases from V and 3 bases from J, with 15 bases in between. Germline V gene lookup returns CDR1 SGHRS and CDR2 YFSETQ. This CDR3 contains 16 residues. Full variable domain (outside the CDR3, taken from reference TRBV5-1 and TRBJ1-1): KAGVTQTPRYLIKTRGQQVTLSCSPISGHRSVSWYQQTPGQGLQFLFEYFSETQRNKGNFPGRFSGRQFSNSRSEMNVSTLELGDSALYLCASSLGRGSRHTEAFFGQGTRLTVV.

The chain uses TRBV7-3 and TRBJ2-1; D is perhaps TRBD2 (5 bases). CDR1 and CDR2 (germline): SGHTA, FQGTGA. This CDR3 has 15 residues. Trimming took 1 base from V and 6 from J, leaving 13 bases between them. The CDR3 bases are TGTGCCAGCAGCTTAAGCAGCGGCCCCGGCAATGAGCAGTTCTTC. Its protein is CASSLSSGPGNEQFF.

J is TRBJ1-2 and V is TRBV30; D not certain. The CDR3 is made up of 13 amino acids. V lost 1 base and J 4 bases, leaving 10 bases between the germline ends. The germline gives CDR1 GTSNPN, CDR2 SVGIG (reference sequence). The CDR3 loop is CAWSAARAYGYTF. The CDR3 bases are TGTGCCTGGAGTGCGGCGCGGGCCTATGGCTACACCTTC.

The V call is TRBV9, the J call TRBJ2-1; 9 bases line up with TRBD1. CDR1 and CDR2 (germline): SGDLS, YYNGEE. The V segment lost 2 bases and the J segment 0 bases; nucleotides outside the gene matches: 3. This CDR3 has 16 residues. The CDR3 region has the DNA TGTGCCAGCAGCGTCGGGACAGGGATCTCCTACAATGAGCAGTTCTTC. Amino acids: CASSVGTGISYNEQFF.

This clone has only one observation. CDR3 DNA: TGCGCCAGCAGCCACCGATGGGGAATACAGCCCCAGCATTTT. This codes for CASSHRWGIQPQHF. This chain uses TRBV4-1 with TRBJ1-5, with D unresolved. Germline V gene lookup returns CDR1 MGHRA and CDR2 YSYEKL. V lost 3 bases, J lost 7 bases, and 13 bases lay in between. This CDR3 contains 14 residues.

This clone has just a few counts. The J gene is TRBJ1-5, the V gene TRBV20-1; unclear D gene. The V gene lost 5 bases and the J gene lost 7 bases, with 9 bases spanning the gap. The CDR3 totals 11 residues. Germline CDR1 is DFQATT and CDR2 is SNEGSKA (reference sequence). This CDR3 is CSASSGQPQHF. The CDR3 DNA reads TGCAGTGCTTCCAGCGGACAGCCCCAGCATTTT.

The chain recombines TRBV15 with TRBJ1-5; D not resolved. Trimming stripped 8 bases from V and 10 bases from J, with 15 bases between. This CDR3 region has 12 residues. Germline V CDR1 and CDR2: LNHNV, YYDKDF (reference sequence). The CDR3 sequence: CATRSTGGPQHF. CDR3 DNA sequence: TGTGCCACCCGCTCTACCGGAGGTCCCCAGCATTTT.

The chain couples TRBV5-4 to TRBJ2-1, with D perhaps TRBD2 (6 bases). V was cut by 1 base and J by 0 bases, with 17 bases left in between. This CDR3 is 18 amino acids long. Germline V gene lookup returns CDR1 SGHNT and CDR2 YYREEE (reference sequence). The CDR3, as DNA: TGTGCCAGCAGCTTGCGAATGGGAGGCGAAAGCTCCTACAATGAGCAGTTCTTC. It translates to CASSLRMGGESSYNEQFF. Looking up the rest from reference TRBV5-4 and TRBJ2-1 gives the full variable domain: ETGVTQSPTHLIKTRGQQVTLRCSSQSGHNTVSWYQQALGQGPQFIFQYYREEENGRGNFPPRFSGLQFPNYSSELNVNALELDDSALYLCASSLRMGGESSYNEQFFGPGTRLTVL.

The chain recombines TRBV5-1 with TRBJ1-1; D unresolved. V lost 0 bases to trimming and J lost 6 bases, with 6 bases between them. Germline V gene lookup returns CDR1 SGHRS and CDR2 YFSETQ. This CDR3 has 12 residues. CDR3 DNA sequence: TGCGCCAGCAGCTTGGGGCAGGCTGAAGCTTTCTTT. Its protein is CASSLGQAEAFF.

The chain combines TRBV18 with TRBJ2-7; 7 bases align to TRBD2. V lost 3 bases to trimming and J lost 0 bases; unmatched junction nucleotides: 2. The germline V gene encodes CDR1 KGHSH and CDR2 LQKENI. This CDR3 has 14 residues. The CDR3 here is CASSPTSSSYEQYF. The CDR3 coding sequence is TGTGCCAGCTCACCGACTAGCAGCTCCTACGAGCAGTACTTC.